The 14 T cell receptor beta chains given below trace back to one sample, sequenced in a study of shared T cell receptors in the human thymus. Assay used: immunoSEQ multiplex PCR; TCRdb lists only in-frame clones, some missing. In the table there are hundreds of thousands of clones, around 87% of which are singletons. These data also formed part of another study, on human thymus T cells.

Sequencing was performed on thymocytes. The source of these receptors is a boy under three years old with a congenital heart defect.

V and J are TRBV5-1 and TRBJ2-1; TRBD2 matches at 9 bases. Germline V gene lookup returns CDR1 SGHRS and CDR2 YFSETQ. CDR3 length: 15 residues. The trim removed 0 bases at V and 7 bases at J, leaving 5 bases unmatched. As DNA, the CDR3 is TGCGCCAGCAGCTTGGGATTAGCGGGAGAAAATGAGCAGTTCTTC. It translates to CASSLGLAGENEQFF.

V is TRBV18 and J is TRBJ2-7; D unresolved. The CDR3 has 13 residues. The V gene's germline CDR1 is KGHSH and CDR2 LQKENI. Trimming cost V 6 bases and J 5 bases, with 14 bases left between them. CDR3 nucleotide sequence: TGTGCCAGCTCCCCCTGGGCAGGCGACGAGCAGTACTTC. Translated: CASSPWAGDEQYF.

The chain joins TRBV15 to TRBJ2-7; 7 bases agree with TRBD2. The CDR3 runs to 18 residues. V gave up 3 bases and J gave up 0 bases; unmatched junction bases: 14. The germline gives CDR1 LNHNV, CDR2 YYDKDF (reference sequence). The CDR3 loop reads CATSRRPGVAGTSYEQYF. CDR3 bases: TGTGCCACCAGCAGGAGGCCCGGGGTAGCGGGCACCTCCTACGAGCAGTACTTC.

This clone was found a few times. The chain is built from TRBV27 and TRBJ2-3, with D perhaps matching TRBD2 (6 bases). CDR3 length: 16 amino acids. In germline, CDR1 is MNHEY, CDR2 SMNVEV (reference sequence). With 3 bases removed from V and 0 bases from J, the gap between germline ends came to 13 bases. The CDR3 DNA reads TGTGCCAGCAGTTTTCGGAGGGTATCTAGCACAGATACGCAGTATTTT. Translation: CASSFRRVSSTDTQYF.

The chain combines TRBV6-5 with TRBJ1-1; D gene ambiguous. The CDR3 is 15 amino acids. Per germline, CDR1 MNHEY and CDR2 SVGAGI. Deletions cut 3 bases from V and 2 bases from J, with 13 bases between. The CDR3: CASSYTDSGNTEAFF. CDR3 in DNA: TGTGCCAGCAGTTATACAGATTCGGGAAACACTGAAGCTTTCTTT.

J is TRBJ2-7 and V is TRBV28; a possible D gene is TRBD2 (5 bases). CDR1 MDHEN and CDR2 SYDVKM come from the germline V gene. The CDR3 is made up of 16 amino acids. Trimming removed 4 bases from V and 0 bases from J, with 16 bases in between. The CDR3, as DNA: TGTGCCAGCAGTTCCCGGAGGATCTGGAGCTCCTACGAGCAGTACTTC. Its protein is CASSSRRIWSSYEQYF.

This chain uses TRBV27 with TRBJ2-3; 8 bases are a match to TRBD2. CDR3 length: 14 residues. J gave up 8 bases and V 5 bases, and 9 bases lay outside the gene matches. Germline-derived CDR1 and CDR2 are MNHEY and SMNVEV (reference sequence). The CDR3 DNA reads as TGTGCCAGCAGTGAAGCGGGAGAGGGCGGTACGCAGTATTTT. Translated, it gives CASSEAGEGGTQYF.

The CDR3 reads CASSPPGLARTGELFF. In nucleotides, the CDR3 is TGTGCCAGCAGTCCCCCGGGACTAGCGAGGACCGGGGAGCTGTTTTTT. The rearrangement links TRBV28 to TRBJ2-2, with TRBD2 matching 10 bases. This CDR3 contains 16 residues. CDR1 is MDHEN, CDR2 SYDVKM, per germline. V was clipped by 5 bases and J by 5 bases; unmatched bases: 8.

The CDR3 protein is CASSDQDRRTYGYTF. CDR3 bases: TGTGCCAGCAGTGACCAGGACAGAAGGACCTATGGCTACACCTTC. The chain recombines TRBV6-1 with TRBJ1-2; D possibly corresponds to TRBD1 (6 bases). In germline, CDR1 is MNHNS, CDR2 SASEGT. The CDR3 spans 15 residues. V was shortened by 3 bases and J by 4 bases, with 15 bases between the two germline ends.

This rearrangement joins TRBV5-1 to TRBJ2-5, with D tentatively TRBD2 (5 bases). Germline CDR1 SGHRS, CDR2 YFSETQ. This CDR3 is built from 15 residues. The V gene lost 7 bases and the J gene lost 2 bases, with 18 bases spanning the gap. The CDR3 nucleotides read TGCGCCAGCGGCTATGGCGGGCGGGCTCAAGAGACCCAGTACTTC. This gives the protein CASGYGGRAQETQYF.

This sequence joins TRBV5-6 and TRBJ2-1, with a weak D call TRBD1 (6 bases). Per the germline V gene, CDR1 is SGHDT and CDR2 is YYEEEE. The CDR3 runs to 14 residues. V lost 4 bases and J lost 6, with 14 bases in between. The CDR3 DNA follows: TGTGCCAGCAGCGAGGCAGGGGAAACCAATGAGCAGTTCTTC. It is translated as CASSEAGETNEQFF.

This clone was recorded only once. The genes are TRBV14 and TRBJ2-3; 8 nucleotides match TRBD1. The CDR3 length is 17 residues. Germline assignment: CDR1 SGHDN and CDR2 FVKESK. Trimming removed 3 bases from V and 0 bases from J; junction bases left unmatched: 8. CDR3 sequence reads: CASSQQTDRASTDTQYF. DNA of the CDR3: TGTGCCAGCAGCCAGCAGACGGACAGGGCAAGCACAGATACGCAGTATTTT.

V and J are TRBV19 and TRBJ1-2, with TRBD1 matching over 7 bases. The V gene end was trimmed by 2 bases and the J gene end by 4 bases; junction bases not matched to a gene: 10. There are 16 residues in the CDR3. From germline, CDR1 is LNHDA and CDR2 SQIVND (reference sequence). The CDR3 DNA follows: TGTGCCAGTAGTATAAACGACAGGGCTTGGGTCTATGGCTACACCTTC. Its protein product is CASSINDRAWVYGYTF.

V gene TRBV6-5 combines with J gene TRBJ1-1; D remains unclear. Per germline, CDR1 MNHEY and CDR2 SVGAGI. The CDR3 runs to 16 residues. V lost 0 bases to trimming and J lost 3 bases, with 14 bases between them. CDR3 sequence: CASSYSGRWAHTEAFF. The CDR3 coding sequence is TGTGCCAGCAGTTACTCCGGCCGATGGGCTCACACTGAAGCTTTCTTT.